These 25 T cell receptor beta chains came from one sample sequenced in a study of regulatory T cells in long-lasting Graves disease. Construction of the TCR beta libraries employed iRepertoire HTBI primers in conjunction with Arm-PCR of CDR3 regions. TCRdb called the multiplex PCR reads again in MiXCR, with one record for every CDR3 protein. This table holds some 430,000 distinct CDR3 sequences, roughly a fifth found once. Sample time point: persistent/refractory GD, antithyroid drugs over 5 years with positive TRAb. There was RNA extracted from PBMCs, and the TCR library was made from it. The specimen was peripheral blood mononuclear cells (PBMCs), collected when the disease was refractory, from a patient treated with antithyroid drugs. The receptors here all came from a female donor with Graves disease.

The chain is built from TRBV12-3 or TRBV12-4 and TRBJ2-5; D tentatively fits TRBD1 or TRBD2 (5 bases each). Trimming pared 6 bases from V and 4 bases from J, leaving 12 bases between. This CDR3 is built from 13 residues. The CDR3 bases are TGTGCCAGCAGCGCCGGGACGCTAGAGACCCAGTACTTC. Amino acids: CASSAGTLETQYF.

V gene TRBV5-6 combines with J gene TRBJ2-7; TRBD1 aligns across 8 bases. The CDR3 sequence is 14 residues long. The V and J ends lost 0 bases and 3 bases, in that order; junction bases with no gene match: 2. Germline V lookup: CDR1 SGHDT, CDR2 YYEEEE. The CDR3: CASSLGDRIYEQYF. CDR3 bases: TGTGCCAGCAGCTTGGGGGACAGGATCTACGAGCAGTACTTC.

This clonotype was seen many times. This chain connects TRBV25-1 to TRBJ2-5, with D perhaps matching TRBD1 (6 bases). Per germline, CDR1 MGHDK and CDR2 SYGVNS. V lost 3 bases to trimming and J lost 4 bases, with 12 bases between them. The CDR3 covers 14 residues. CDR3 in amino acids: CASSDQGGLETQYF. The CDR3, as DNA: TGTGCCAGCAGTGACCAAGGGGGATTAGAGACCCAGTACTTC. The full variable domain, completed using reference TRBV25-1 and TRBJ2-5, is EADIYQTPRYLVIGTGKKITLECSQTMGHDKMYWYQQDPGMELHLIHYSYGVNSTEKGDLSSESTVSRIRTEHFPLTLESARPSHTSQYLCASSDQGGLETQYFGPGTRLLVL.

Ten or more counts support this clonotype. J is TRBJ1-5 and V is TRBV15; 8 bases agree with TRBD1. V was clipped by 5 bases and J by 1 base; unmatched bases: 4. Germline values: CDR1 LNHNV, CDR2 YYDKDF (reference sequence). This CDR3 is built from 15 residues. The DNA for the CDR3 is TGTGCCACCAGCGACCGGGACAGGAGCAATCAGCCCCAGCATTTT. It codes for CATSDRDRSNQPQHF. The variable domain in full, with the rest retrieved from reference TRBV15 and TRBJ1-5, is DAMVIQNPRYQVTQFGKPVTLSCSQTLNHNVMYWYQQKSSQAPKLLFHYYDKDFNNEADTPDNFQSRRPNTSFCFLDIRSPGLGDTAMYLCATSDRDRSNQPQHFGDGTRLSIL.

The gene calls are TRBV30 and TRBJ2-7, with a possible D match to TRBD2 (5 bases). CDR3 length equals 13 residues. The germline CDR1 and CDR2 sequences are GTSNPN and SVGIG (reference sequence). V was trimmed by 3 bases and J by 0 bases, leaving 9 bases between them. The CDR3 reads CAWSVGSSYEQYF. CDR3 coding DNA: TGTGCCTGGAGCGTTGGGAGCTCCTACGAGCAGTACTTC. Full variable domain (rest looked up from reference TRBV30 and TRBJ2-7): SQTIHQWPATLVQPVGSPLSLECTVEGTSNPNLYWYRQAAGRGLQLLFYSVGIGQISSEVPQNLSASRPQDRQFILSSKKLLLSDSGFYLCAWSVGSSYEQYFGPGTRLTVT.

In nucleotides, the CDR3 is TGTGCCTGGAGTGTGGGGTACACTGAAGCTTTCTTT. Protein sequence: CAWSVGYTEAFF. V and J are TRBV30 and TRBJ1-1; D remains unclear. V was cut by 0 bases and J by 3 bases, with 5 bases left in between. This CDR3 spans 12 amino acids. Germline V lookup: CDR1 GTSNPN, CDR2 SVGIG (reference sequence).

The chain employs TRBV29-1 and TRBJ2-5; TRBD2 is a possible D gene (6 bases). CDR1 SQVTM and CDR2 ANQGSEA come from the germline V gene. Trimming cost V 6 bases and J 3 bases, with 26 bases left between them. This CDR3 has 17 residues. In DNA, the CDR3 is TGCAGCGTGGTTTTTTTCCGGGAGTGGACGAGGGAAGAGACCCAGTACTTC. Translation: CSVVFFREWTREETQYF.

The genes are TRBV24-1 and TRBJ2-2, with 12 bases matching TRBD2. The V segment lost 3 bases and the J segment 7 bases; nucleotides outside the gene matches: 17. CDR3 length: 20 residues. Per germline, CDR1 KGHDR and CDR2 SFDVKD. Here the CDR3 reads CATSDPSGTSGPTVFGELFF. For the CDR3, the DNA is TGTGCCACCAGTGATCCCTCCGGGACTAGCGGGCCTACGGTGTTCGGGGAGCTGTTTTTT.

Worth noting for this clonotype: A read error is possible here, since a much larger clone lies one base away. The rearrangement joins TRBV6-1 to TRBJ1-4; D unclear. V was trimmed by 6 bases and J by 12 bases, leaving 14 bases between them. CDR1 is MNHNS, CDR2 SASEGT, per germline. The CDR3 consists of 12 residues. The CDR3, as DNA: TGTGCCAGCAGAGGAGTAAGCCTTGAACTGTTTTTT. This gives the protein CASRGVSLELFF.

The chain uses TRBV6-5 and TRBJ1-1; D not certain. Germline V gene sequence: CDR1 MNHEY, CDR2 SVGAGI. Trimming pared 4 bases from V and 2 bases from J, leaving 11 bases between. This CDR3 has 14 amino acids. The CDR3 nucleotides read TGTGCCAGCAGTTGCGGAGACACAAACACTGAAGCTTTCTTT. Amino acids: CASSCGDTNTEAFF.

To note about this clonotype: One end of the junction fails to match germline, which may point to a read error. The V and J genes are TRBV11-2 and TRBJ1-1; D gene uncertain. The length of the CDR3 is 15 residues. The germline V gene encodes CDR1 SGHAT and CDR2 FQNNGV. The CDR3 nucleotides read TGTGCCAGCAGCTTAGATCCCAGACCGAACACTGAAGCTTCCTTT. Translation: CASSLDPRPNTEASF. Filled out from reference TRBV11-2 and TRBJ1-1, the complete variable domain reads EAGVAQSPRYKIIEKRQSVAFWCNPISGHATLYWYQQILGQGPKLLIQFQNNGVVDDSQLPKDRFSAERLKGVDSTLKIQPAKLEDSAVYLCASSLDPRPNTEASFGQGTRLTVV.

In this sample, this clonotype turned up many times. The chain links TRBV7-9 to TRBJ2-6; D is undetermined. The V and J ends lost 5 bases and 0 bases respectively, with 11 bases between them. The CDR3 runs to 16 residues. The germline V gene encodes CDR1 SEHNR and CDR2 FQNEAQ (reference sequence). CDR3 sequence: CASSPRLTSGANVLTF. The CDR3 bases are TGTGCCAGCAGCCCTAGACTTACCTCTGGGGCCAACGTCCTGACTTTC.

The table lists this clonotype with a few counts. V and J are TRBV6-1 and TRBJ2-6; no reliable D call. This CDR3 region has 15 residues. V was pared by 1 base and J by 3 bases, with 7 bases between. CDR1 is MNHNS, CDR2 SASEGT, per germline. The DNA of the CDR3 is TGTGCCAGCAGTGAAGTAGGGTTTGGGGCCAACGTCCTGACTTTC. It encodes CASSEVGFGANVLTF.

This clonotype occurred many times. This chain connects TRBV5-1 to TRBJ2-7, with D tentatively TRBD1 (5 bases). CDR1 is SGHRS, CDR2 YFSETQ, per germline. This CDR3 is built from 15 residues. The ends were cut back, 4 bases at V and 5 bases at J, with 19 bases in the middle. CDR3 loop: CASSLGQTGAHEQYF. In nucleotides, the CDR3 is TGCGCCAGCAGCCTGGGGCAAACAGGAGCCCACGAGCAGTACTTC.

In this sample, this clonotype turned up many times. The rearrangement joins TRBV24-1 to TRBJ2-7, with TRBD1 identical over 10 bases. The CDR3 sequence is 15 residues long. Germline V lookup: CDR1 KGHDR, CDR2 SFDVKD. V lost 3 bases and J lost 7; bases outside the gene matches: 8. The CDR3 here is CATSDRGTGEVEQYF. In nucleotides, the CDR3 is TGTGCCACCAGTGATCGAGGGACAGGGGAAGTGGAGCAGTACTTC.

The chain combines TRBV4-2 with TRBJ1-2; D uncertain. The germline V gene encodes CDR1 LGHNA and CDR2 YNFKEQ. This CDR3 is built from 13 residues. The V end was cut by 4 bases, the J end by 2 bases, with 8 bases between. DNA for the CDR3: TGTGCCAGCAGCCGTGAAGAGAACTATGGCTACACCTTC. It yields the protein CASSREENYGYTF.

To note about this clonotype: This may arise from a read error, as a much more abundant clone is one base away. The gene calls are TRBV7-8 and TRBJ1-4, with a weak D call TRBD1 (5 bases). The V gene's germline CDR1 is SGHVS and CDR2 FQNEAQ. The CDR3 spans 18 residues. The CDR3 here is CAGSLLPPLAGRQEKLFF. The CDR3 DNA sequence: TGTGCCGGCAGCTTACTCCCCCCTCTAGCAGGGAGGCAAGAAAAACTGTTTTTT.

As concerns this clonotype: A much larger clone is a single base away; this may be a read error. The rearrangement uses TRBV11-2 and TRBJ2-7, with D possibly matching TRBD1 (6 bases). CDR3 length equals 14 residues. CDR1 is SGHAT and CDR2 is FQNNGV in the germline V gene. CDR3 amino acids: CASSLFRGMDELYF. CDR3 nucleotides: TGTGCCAGCAGCTTGTTCAGGGGAATGGACGAGCTGTACTTC.

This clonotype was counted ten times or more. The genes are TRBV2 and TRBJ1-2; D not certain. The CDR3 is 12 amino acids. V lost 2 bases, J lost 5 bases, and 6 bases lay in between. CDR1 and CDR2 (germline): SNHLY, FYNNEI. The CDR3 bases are TGTGCCAGCAGTGAATCCCAGTATGGCTACACCTTC. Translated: CASSESQYGYTF.

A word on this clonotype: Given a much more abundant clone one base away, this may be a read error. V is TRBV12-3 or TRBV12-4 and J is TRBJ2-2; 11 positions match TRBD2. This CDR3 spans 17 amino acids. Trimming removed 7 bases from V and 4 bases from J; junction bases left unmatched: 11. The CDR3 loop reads CASNRVAGGSGTGELFF. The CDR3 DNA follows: TGTGCCAGCAACCGGGTAGCGGGAGGGTCGGGCACCGGGGAGCTGTTTTTT.

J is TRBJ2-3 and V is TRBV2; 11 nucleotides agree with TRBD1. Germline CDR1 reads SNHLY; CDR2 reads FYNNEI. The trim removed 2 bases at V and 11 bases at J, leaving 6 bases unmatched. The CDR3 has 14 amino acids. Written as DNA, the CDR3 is TGTGCCAGCAGTGAAAGGACAGGGGGCTATAGGCAGTATTTT. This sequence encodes CASSERTGGYRQYF. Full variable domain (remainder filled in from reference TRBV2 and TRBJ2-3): EPEVTQTPSHQVTQMGQEVILRCVPISNHLYFYWYRQILGQKVEFLVSFYNNEISEKSEIFDDQFSVERPDGSNFTLKIRSTKLEDSAMYFCASSERTGGYRQYFGPGTRLTVL.

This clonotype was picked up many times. CDR3 coding DNA: TGTGCCAGCAGCATTAGTATGGGAGGTGGCGAGCAGTACTTC. It is translated as CASSISMGGGEQYF. The rearrangement joins TRBV12-3 or TRBV12-4 to TRBJ2-7; the D gene is possibly TRBD2 (6 bases). Trimming pared 6 bases from V and 6 bases from J, leaving 18 bases between. This CDR3 has 14 amino acids.

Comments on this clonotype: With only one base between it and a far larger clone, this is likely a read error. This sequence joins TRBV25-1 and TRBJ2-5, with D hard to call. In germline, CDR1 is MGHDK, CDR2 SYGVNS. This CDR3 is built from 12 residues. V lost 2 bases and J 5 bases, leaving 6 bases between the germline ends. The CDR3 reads CASSEAWETQYF. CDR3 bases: TGTGCCAGCAGTGAAGCATGGGAGACCCAGTACTTC.

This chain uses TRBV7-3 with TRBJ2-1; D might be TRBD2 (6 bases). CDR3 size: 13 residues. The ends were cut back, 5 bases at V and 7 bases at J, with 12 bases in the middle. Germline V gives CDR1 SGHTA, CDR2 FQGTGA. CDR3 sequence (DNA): TGTGCCAGCAGCCCAGAGGGGAGGAATGAGCAGTTCTTC. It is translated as CASSPEGRNEQFF. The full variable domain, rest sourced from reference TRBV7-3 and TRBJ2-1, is GAGVSQTPSNKVTEKGKYVELRCDPISGHTALYWYRQSLGQGPEFLIYFQGTGAADDSGLPNDRFFAVRPEGSVSTLKIQRTERGDSAVYLCASSPEGRNEQFFGPGTRLTVL.

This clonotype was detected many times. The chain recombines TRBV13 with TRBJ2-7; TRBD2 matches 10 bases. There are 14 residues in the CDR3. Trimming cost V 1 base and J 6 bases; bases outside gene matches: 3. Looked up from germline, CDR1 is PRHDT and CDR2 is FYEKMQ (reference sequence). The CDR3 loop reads CASSLVGTSVEQYF. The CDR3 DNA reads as TGTGCCAGCAGCTTAGTTGGGACTAGCGTCGAGCAGTACTTC.